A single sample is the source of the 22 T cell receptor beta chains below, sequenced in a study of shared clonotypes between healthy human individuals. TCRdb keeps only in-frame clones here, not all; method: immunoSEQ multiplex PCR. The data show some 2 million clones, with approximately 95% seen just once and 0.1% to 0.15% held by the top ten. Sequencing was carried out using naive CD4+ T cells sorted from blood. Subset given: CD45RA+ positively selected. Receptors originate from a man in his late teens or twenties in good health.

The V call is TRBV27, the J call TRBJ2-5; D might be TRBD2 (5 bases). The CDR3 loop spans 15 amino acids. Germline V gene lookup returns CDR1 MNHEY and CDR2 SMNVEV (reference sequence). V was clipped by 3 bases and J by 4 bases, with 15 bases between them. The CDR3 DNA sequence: TGTGCCAGCAGTTTTGGGTCAACTAGTCGAGAGACCCAGTACTTC. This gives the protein CASSFGSTSRETQYF.

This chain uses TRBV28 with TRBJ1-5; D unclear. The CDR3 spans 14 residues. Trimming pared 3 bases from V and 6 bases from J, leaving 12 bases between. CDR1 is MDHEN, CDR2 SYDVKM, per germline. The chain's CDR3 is CASSFREQFQPQHF. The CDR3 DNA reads TGTGCCAGCAGTTTTCGGGAACAGTTTCAGCCCCAGCATTTT.

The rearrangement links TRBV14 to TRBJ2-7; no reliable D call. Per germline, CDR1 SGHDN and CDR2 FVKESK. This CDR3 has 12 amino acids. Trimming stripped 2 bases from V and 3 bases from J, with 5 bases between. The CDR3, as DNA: TGTGCCAGCAGCCAAAAGCGCTACGAGCAGTACTTC. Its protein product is CASSQKRYEQYF.

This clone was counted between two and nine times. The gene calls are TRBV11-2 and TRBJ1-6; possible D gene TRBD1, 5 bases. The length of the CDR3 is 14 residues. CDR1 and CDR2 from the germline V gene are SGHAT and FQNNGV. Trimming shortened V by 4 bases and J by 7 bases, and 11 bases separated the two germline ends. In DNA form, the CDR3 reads TGTGCCAGCAGCTACCCAGGGACCAATTCACCCCTCCACTTT. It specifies CASSYPGTNSPLHF.

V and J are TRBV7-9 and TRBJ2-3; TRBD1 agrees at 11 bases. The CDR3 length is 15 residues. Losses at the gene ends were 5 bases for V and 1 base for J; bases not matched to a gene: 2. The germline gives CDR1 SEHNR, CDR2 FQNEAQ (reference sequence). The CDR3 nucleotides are TGTGCCAGCAGCCGGGGACAGGGGGGCACAGATACGCAGTATTTT. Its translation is CASSRGQGGTDTQYF.

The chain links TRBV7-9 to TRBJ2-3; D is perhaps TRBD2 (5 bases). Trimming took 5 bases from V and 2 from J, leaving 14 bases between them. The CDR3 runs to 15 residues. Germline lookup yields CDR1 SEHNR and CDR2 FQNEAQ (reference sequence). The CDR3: CASSAGGGLTDTQYF. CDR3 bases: TGTGCCAGCAGCGCCGGCGGCGGGCTCACAGATACGCAGTATTTT.

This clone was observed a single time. CDR3: CSARAKDTQYF. The CDR3 region has the DNA TGCAGTGCTAGGGCGAAGGATACGCAGTATTTT. This chain connects TRBV20-1 to TRBJ2-3; D call uncertain. The CDR3 has 11 residues. Germline V gene lookup returns CDR1 DFQATT and CDR2 SNEGSKA (reference sequence). V lost 3 bases to trimming and J lost 6 bases, with 7 bases between them.

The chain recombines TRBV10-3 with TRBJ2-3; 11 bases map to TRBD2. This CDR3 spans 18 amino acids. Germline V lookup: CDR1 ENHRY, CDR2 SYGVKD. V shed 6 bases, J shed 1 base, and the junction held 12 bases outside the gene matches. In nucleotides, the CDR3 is TGTGCCATCAGAAGTCTAGCGGGGGGCCGCGGAGGCACAGATACGCAGTATTTT. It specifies CAIRSLAGGRGGTDTQYF.

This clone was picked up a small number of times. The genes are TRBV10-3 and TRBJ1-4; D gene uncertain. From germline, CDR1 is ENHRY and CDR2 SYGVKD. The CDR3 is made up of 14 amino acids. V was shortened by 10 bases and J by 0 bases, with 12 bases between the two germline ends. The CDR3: CATREVATNEKLFF. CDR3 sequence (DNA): TGTGCCACCCGGGAAGTTGCAACTAATGAAAAACTGTTTTTT.

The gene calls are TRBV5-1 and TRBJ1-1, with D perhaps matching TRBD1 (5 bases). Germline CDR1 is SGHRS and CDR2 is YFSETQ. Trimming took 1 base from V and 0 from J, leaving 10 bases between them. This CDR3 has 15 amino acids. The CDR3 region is CASSLFGGVNTEAFF. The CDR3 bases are TGCGCCAGCAGCTTGTTTGGAGGGGTGAACACTGAAGCTTTCTTT.

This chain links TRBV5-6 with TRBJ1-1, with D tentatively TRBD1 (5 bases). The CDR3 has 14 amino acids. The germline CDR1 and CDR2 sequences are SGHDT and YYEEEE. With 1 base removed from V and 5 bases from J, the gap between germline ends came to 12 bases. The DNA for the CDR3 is TGTGCCAGCAGCTTGTCTGGGGCGGGTACTGAAGCTTTCTTT. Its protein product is CASSLSGAGTEAFF.

CDR3 bases: TGTGCCAGCTCACGTCCGGAGAGTGGCTACACCTTC. Translation gives CASSRPESGYTF. The chain joins TRBV18 to TRBJ1-2, with no clear D. Per the germline V gene, CDR1 is KGHSH and CDR2 is LQKENI. CDR3 size: 12 residues. Trimming stripped 4 bases from V and 7 bases from J, with 10 bases between.

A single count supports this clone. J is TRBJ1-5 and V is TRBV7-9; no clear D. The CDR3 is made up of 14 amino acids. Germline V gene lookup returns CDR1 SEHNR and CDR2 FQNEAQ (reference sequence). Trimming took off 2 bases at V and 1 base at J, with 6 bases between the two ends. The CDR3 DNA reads TGTGCCAGCAGCTTATCGATCAGCAATCAGCCCCAGCATTTT. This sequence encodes CASSLSISNQPQHF.

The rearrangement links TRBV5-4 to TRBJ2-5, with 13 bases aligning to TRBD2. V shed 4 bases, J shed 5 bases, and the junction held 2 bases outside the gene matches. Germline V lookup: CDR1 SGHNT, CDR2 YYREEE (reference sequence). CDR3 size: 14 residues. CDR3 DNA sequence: TGTGCCAGCAGCCCGGGACTAGCGGGGGAGACCCAGTACTTC. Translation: CASSPGLAGETQYF.

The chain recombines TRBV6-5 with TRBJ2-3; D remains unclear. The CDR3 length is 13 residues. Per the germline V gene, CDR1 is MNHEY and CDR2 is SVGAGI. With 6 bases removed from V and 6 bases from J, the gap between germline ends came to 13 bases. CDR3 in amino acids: CASRPTMGDTQYF. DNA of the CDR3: TGTGCCAGCAGACCAACCATGGGGGATACGCAGTATTTT.

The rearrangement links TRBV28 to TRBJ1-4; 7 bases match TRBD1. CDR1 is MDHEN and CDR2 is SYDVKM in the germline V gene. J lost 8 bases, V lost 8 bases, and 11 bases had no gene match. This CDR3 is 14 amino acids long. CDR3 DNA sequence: TGTGCCAGCGGCGGCCACAGGGGAGGCGAAAAACTGTTTTTT. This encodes CASGGHRGGEKLFF.

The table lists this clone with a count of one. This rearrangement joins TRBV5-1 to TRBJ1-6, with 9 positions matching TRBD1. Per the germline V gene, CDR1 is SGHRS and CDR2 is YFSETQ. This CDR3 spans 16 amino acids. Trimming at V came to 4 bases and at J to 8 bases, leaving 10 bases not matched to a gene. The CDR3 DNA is TGCGCCAGCAGCCCTAGGCCGGGACAGGGTGATTCACCCCTCCACTTT. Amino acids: CASSPRPGQGDSPLHF.

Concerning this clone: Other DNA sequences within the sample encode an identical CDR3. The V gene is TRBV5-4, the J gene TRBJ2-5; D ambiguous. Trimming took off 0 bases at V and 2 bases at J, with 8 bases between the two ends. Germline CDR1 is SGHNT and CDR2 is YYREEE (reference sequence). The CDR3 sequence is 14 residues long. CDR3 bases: TGTGCCAGCAGCTTGGGTCGGACGCAAGAGACCCAGTACTTC. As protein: CASSLGRTQETQYF.

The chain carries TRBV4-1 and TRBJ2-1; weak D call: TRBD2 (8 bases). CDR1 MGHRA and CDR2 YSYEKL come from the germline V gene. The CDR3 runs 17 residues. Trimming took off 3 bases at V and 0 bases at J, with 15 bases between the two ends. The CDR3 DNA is TGCGCCAGCAGCCACCCCCGGGAGGGGGCCTCCTACAATGAGCAGTTCTTC. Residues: CASSHPREGASYNEQFF.

CDR3 region: CASLARGGLDNEQFF. CDR3 coding DNA: TGTGCCAGCCTAGCCCGGGGGGGCCTTGACAATGAGCAGTTCTTC. This chain connects TRBV28 to TRBJ2-1; 8 positions agree with TRBD2. Trimming cost V 8 bases and J 5 bases; bases outside gene matches: 11. The CDR3 consists of 15 residues. Germline assignment: CDR1 MDHEN and CDR2 SYDVKM. The full variable domain, completed using reference TRBV28 and TRBJ2-1, is DVKVTQSSRYLVKRTGEKVFLECVQDMDHENMFWYRQDPGLGLRLIYFSYDVKMKEKGDIPEGYSVSREKKERFSLILESASTNQTSMYLCASLARGGLDNEQFFGPGTRLTVL.

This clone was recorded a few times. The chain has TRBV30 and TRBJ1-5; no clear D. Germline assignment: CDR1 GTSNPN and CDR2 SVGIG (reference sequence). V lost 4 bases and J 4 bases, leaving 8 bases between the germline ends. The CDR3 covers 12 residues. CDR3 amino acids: CAWNKGNQPQHF. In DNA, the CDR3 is TGTGCCTGGAATAAAGGAAATCAGCCCCAGCATTTT.

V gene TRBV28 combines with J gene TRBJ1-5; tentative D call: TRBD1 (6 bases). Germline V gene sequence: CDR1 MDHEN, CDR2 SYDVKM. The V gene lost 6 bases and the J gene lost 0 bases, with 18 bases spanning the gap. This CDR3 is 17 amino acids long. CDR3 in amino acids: CASRGTYGTHSNQPQHF. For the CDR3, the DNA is TGTGCCAGCAGGGGGACATATGGGACGCATAGCAATCAGCCCCAGCATTTT. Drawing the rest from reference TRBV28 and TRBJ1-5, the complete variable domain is DVKVTQSSRYLVKRTGEKVFLECVQDMDHENMFWYRQDPGLGLRLIYFSYDVKMKEKGDIPEGYSVSREKKERFSLILESASTNQTSMYLCASRGTYGTHSNQPQHFGDGTRLSIL.